The 16 T cell receptor beta chains below all came from one sample that was sequenced in a study of cytomegalovirus exposure and HLA in healthy donors. 60 Vbeta and 13 Jbeta primers were used in PCR. Sequencing used immunoSEQ multiplex PCR; TCRdb keeps in-frame clones, though not all of them. The sample yields about 200,000 clones, of which the top ten take up over 0.95%. The sample was PBMCs. Receptors were obtained from a girl aged 2-10 years in good health and CMV-seropositive.

V is TRBV28 and J is TRBJ1-5, with D perhaps matching TRBD1 (6 bases). CDR3 length: 16 amino acids. The V gene's germline CDR1 is MDHEN and CDR2 SYDVKM. Trimming left V 7 bases short and J 2 bases short, with 18 bases between. The CDR3 region is CASTSLQGVGNQPQHF. The DNA for the CDR3 is TGTGCCAGCACCTCGTTACAGGGTGTGGGCAATCAGCCCCAGCATTTT.

The chain carries TRBV9 and TRBJ1-3, with D perhaps matching TRBD1 (6 bases). Trimming took 4 bases from V and 0 from J, leaving 14 bases between them. CDR3 length: 16 amino acids. The germline gives CDR1 SGDLS, CDR2 YYNGEE. CDR3 DNA sequence: TGTGCCAGCAGCCCCCGGACAGCTAACTCTGGAAACACCATATATTTT. This sequence encodes CASSPRTANSGNTIYF.

The chain employs TRBV18 and TRBJ2-1; no clear D gene. V lost 4 bases and J 7 bases, leaving 14 bases between the germline ends. CDR3 length equals 14 residues. Germline CDR1 and CDR2: KGHSH and LQKENI. Here the CDR3 reads CASSLGSSTNEQFF. The CDR3 nucleotides are TGTGCCAGCTCACTGGGCAGTTCTACGAATGAGCAGTTCTTC.

V usage is TRBV6-5 and J usage is TRBJ1-2; tentative D call: TRBD1 (5 bases). Germline V gene lookup returns CDR1 MNHEY and CDR2 SVGAGI. Between the trimmed V and J ends, which lost 6 bases and 2 bases, there was a span of 10 bases. This CDR3 region has 13 residues. As DNA, the CDR3 is TGTGCCAGCAGAACGGACATAAACTATGGCTACACCTTC. Encoded protein: CASRTDINYGYTF.

Here the CDR3 reads CASSQGDRGLNYGYTF. DNA of the CDR3: TGCGCCAGCAGCCAAGGAGACAGGGGGCTCAACTATGGCTACACCTTC. This sequence joins TRBV4-1 and TRBJ1-2; TRBD1 matches at 10 bases. The CDR3 runs 16 residues. Germline values: CDR1 MGHRA, CDR2 YSYEKL. V dropped 1 base and J dropped 2; count of bases not matched to a gene: 4.

The V gene is TRBV5-8, the J gene TRBJ1-4; D is uncertain. The germline V gene encodes CDR1 SGHTS and CDR2 YDEGEE. This CDR3 contains 15 residues. The V end lost 1 base, the J end lost 4 bases, and 11 bases lay between the germline ends. For the CDR3, the DNA is TGTGCCAGCAGCTTGATTTGGGCCGGTAATGAAAAACTGTTTTTT. Protein sequence: CASSLIWAGNEKLFF.

The chain links TRBV27 to TRBJ2-5, with TRBD1 as a possible D gene (5 bases). This CDR3 contains 13 residues. The germline gives CDR1 MNHEY, CDR2 SMNVEV (reference sequence). Trimming pared 6 bases from V and 4 bases from J, leaving 12 bases between. The CDR3: CASSVQELETQYF. CDR3 nucleotides: TGTGCCAGCAGCGTACAGGAATTAGAGACCCAGTACTTC.

The V and J genes are TRBV5-8 and TRBJ1-1, with 9 bases lining up with TRBD1. The germline CDR1 and CDR2 sequences are SGHTS and YDEGEE. The J segment lost 2 bases and the V segment lost 2 bases, leaving 13 bases of the junction unmatched. This CDR3 is built from 18 residues. The CDR3 sequence is CASSLRLGQGGGNTEAFF. CDR3 bases: TGTGCCAGCAGCTTAAGGTTGGGACAGGGAGGCGGTAACACTGAAGCTTTCTTT.

This sequence joins TRBV15 and TRBJ1-1; TRBD1 might be the D (5 bases). Germline V gives CDR1 LNHNV, CDR2 YYDKDF (reference sequence). V was shortened by 1 base and J by 1 base, with 7 bases between the two germline ends. The CDR3 is 14 residues long. The CDR3 here is CATSRVGGNTEAFF. CDR3 sequence (DNA): TGTGCCACCAGCAGAGTGGGGGGGAACACTGAAGCTTTCTTT.

This chain connects TRBV10-1 to TRBJ2-1; possibly TRBD2 for D (6 bases). V shed 0 bases and J shed 4 bases, with 10 bases lying between them. Germline V gene data show CDR1 as WNHNN and CDR2 as SYGVQD (reference sequence). The CDR3 contains 15 residues. CDR3 DNA sequence: TGCGCCAGCAGTGAGTCGGCCGGGAGTTACAATGAGCAGTTCTTC. Amino acids: CASSESAGSYNEQFF.

The J gene is TRBJ2-7, the V gene TRBV6-5; 7 positions match TRBD1. Per the germline V gene, CDR1 is MNHEY and CDR2 is SVGAGI. The CDR3 contains 14 residues. V trimming: 2 bases; J trimming: 2 bases; junction bases outside the gene matches: 3. The chain's CDR3 is CASSYDRDAYEQYF. The CDR3 DNA sequence: TGTGCCAGCAGTTACGACAGGGATGCCTACGAGCAGTACTTC.

The chain links TRBV28 to TRBJ1-4; 7 bases are a match to TRBD1. The CDR3 is 14 amino acids. Per germline, CDR1 MDHEN and CDR2 SYDVKM. The V and J ends lost 5 bases and 13 bases, in that order; junction bases with no gene match: 13. Here the CDR3 reads CASSPQGPNRVLFF. DNA of the CDR3: TGTGCCAGCAGTCCACAGGGGCCGAATCGGGTACTGTTTTTT.

The chain couples TRBV7-3 to TRBJ1-6; D is unresolved. Germline V gene data show CDR1 as SGHTA and CDR2 as FQGTGA. The CDR3 runs to 14 residues. V was trimmed by 2 bases and J by 10 bases, leaving 12 bases between them. CDR3 DNA: TGTGCCAGCAGCTTATATGGGAGCGGATCACCCCTCCACTTT. Residues: CASSLYGSGSPLHF.

The rearrangement joins TRBV7-2 to TRBJ2-7; 8 positions match TRBD2. V shed 3 bases, J shed 4 bases, and the junction held 11 bases outside the gene matches. The germline V gene has CDR1 SGHTA and CDR2 FQGNSA. CDR3 size: 16 residues. Here the CDR3 reads CASSFRWVSGTYEQYF. The CDR3 DNA reads TGTGCCAGCAGCTTTCGGTGGGTTAGCGGGACTTACGAGCAGTACTTC.

V usage is TRBV6-1 and J usage is TRBJ2-1, with 7 nucleotides matching TRBD2. The V gene's germline CDR1 is MNHNS and CDR2 SASEGT. V dropped 0 bases and J dropped 2; count of bases not matched to a gene: 1. The CDR3 spans 15 residues. The CDR3 is CASSEASGTYNEQFF. The CDR3 DNA is TGTGCCAGCAGTGAAGCGAGCGGGACCTACAATGAGCAGTTCTTC.

The chain combines TRBV18 with TRBJ2-1; 8 bases align to TRBD1. The J segment lost 8 bases and the V segment lost 3 bases, leaving 9 bases of the junction unmatched. Germline-derived CDR1 and CDR2 are KGHSH and LQKENI. The CDR3 loop spans 15 amino acids. CDR3 loop: CASSPRQGALYEQFF. The CDR3, as DNA: TGTGCCAGCTCACCGCGGCAGGGGGCTTTGTATGAGCAGTTCTTC.